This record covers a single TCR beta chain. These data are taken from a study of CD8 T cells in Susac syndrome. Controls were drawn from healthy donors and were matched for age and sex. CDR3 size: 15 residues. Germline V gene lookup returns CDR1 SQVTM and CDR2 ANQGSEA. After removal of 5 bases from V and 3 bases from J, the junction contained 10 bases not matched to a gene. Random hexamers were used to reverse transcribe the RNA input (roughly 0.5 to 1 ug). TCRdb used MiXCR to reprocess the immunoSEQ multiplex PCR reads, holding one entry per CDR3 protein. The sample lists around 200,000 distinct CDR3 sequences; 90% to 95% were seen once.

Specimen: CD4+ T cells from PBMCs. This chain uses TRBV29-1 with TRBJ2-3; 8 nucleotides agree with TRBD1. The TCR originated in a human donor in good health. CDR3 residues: CSVIPTGAVTDTQYF. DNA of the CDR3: TGCAGCGTTATACCGACAGGGGCGGTAACAGATACGCAGTATTTT.